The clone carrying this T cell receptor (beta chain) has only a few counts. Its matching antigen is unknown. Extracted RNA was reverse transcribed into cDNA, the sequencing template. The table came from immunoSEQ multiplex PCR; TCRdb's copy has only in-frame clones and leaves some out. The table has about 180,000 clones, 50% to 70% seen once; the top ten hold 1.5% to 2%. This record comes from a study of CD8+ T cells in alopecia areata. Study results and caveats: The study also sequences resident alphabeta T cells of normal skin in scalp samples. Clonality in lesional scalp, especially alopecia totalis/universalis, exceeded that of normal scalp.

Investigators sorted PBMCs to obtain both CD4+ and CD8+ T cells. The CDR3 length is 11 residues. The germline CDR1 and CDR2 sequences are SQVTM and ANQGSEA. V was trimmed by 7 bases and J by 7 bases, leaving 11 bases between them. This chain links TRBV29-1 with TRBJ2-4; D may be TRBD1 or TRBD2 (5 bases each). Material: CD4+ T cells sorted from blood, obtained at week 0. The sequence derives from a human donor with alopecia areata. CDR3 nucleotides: TGCAGCGCGGGGACGGCGAACATTCAGTACTTC. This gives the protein CSAGTANIQYF.